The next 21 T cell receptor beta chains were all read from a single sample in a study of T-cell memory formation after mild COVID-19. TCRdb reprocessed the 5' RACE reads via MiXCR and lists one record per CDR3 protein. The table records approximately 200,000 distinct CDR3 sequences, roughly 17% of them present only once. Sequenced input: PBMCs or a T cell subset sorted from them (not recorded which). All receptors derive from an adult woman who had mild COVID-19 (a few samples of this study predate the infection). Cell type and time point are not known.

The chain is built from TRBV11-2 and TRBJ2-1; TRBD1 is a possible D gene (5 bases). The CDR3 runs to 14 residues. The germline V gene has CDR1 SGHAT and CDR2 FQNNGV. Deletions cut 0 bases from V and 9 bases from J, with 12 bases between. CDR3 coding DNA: TGTGCCAGCAGCTTAGACAGCAGGGTCGGTGAGCAGTTCTTC. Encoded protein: CASSLDSRVGEQFF.

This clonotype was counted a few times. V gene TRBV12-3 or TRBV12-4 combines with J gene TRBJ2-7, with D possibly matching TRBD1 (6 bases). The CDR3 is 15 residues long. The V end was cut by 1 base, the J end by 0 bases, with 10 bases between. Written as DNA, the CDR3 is TGTGCCAGCAGTTTAGTGGCGGACAGCTCCTACGAGCAGTACTTC. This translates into CASSLVADSSYEQYF.

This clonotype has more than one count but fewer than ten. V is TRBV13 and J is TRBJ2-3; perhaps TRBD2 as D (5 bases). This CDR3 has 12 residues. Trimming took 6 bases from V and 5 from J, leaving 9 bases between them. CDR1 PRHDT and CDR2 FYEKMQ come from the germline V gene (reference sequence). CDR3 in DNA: TGTGCCAGCAGGATTGAGGGAGATACGCAGTATTTT. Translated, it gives CASRIEGDTQYF.

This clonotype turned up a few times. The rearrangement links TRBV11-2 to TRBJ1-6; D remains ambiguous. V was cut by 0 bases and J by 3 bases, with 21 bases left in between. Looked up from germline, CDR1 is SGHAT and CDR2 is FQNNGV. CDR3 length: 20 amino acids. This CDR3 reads CASSLESPTVGTIYNSPLHF. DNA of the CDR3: TGTGCCAGCAGCTTAGAATCTCCCACTGTCGGTACGATCTATAATTCACCCCTCCACTTT.

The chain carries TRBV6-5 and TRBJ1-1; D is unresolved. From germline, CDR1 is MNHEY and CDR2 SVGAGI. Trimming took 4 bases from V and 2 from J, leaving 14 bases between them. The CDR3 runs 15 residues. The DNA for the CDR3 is TGTGCCAGCAGTTCCCCCGGACGGGAAAACACTGAAGCTTTCTTT. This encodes CASSSPGRENTEAFF.

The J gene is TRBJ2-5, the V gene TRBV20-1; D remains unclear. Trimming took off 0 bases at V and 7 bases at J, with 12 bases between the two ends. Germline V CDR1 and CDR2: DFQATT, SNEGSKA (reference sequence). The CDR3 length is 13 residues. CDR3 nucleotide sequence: TGCAGTGCTAGAGATGGTGGGTTGGCGACCCAGTACTTC. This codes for CSARDGGLATQYF.

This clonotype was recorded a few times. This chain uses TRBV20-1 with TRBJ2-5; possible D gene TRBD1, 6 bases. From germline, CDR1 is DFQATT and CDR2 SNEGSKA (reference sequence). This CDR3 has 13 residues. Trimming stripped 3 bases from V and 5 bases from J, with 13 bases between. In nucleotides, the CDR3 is TGCAGTGCTAGTTATAGGGGGACGGAGACCCAGTACTTC. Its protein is CSASYRGTETQYF.

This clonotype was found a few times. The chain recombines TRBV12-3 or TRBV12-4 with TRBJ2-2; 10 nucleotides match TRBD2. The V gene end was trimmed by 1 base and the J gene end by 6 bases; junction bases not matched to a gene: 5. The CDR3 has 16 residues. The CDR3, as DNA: TGTGCCAGCAGTTTAGTCAGGCTAGCGGGAGCCGGGGAGCTGTTTTTT. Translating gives CASSLVRLAGAGELFF.

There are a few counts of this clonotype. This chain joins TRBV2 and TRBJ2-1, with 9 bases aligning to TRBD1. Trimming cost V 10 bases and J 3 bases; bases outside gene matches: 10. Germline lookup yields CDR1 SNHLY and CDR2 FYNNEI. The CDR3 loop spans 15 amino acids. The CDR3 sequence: CANQADRGGYNEQFF. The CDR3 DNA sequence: TGTGCCAACCAGGCTGACAGGGGGGGCTACAATGAGCAGTTCTTC.

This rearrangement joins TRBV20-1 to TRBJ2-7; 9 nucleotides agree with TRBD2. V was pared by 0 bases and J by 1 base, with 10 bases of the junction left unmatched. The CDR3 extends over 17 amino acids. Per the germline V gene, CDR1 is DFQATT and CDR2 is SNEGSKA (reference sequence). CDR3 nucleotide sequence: TGCAGTGCTAGAGATCAATCGGGGCTAGCGGGATCCTACGAGCAGTACTTC. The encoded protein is CSARDQSGLAGSYEQYF.

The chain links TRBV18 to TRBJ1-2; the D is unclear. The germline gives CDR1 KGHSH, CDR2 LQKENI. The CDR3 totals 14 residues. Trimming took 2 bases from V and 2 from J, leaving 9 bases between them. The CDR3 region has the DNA TGTGCCAGCTCACCAACGGGTACCAACTATGGCTACACCTTC. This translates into CASSPTGTNYGYTF.

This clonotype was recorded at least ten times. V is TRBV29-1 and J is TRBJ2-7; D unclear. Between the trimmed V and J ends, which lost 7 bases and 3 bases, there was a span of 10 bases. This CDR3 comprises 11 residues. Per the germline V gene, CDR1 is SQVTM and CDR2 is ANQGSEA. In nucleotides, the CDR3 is TGCAGCGCCACTTGGGGCTACGAGCAGTACTTC. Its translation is CSATWGYEQYF.

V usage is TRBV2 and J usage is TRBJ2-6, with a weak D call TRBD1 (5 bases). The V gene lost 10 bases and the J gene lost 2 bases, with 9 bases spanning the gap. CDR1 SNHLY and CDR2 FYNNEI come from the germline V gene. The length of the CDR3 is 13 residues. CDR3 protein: CATSGPGANVLTF. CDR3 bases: TGTGCCACCTCAGGGCCTGGGGCCAACGTCCTGACTTTC.

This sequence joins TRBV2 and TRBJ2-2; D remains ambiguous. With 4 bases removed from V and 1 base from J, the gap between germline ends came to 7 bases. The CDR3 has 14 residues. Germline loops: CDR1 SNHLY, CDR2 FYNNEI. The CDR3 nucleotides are TGTGCCAGCAGTGCCGGTAGGAACACCGGGGAGCTGTTTTTT. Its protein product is CASSAGRNTGELFF.

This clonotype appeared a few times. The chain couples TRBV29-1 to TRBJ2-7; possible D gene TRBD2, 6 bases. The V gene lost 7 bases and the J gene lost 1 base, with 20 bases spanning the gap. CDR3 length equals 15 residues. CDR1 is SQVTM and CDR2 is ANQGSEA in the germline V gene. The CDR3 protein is CSARRAGTNSYEQYF. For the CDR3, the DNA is TGCAGCGCCCGGAGAGCGGGTACCAATTCCTACGAGCAGTACTTC.

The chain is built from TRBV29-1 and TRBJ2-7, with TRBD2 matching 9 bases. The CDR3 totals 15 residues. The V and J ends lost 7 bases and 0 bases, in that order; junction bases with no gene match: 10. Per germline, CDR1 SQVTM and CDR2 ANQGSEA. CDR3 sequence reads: CSGISGSLLSYEQYF. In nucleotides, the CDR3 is TGCAGCGGGATTAGCGGGAGCCTCCTCTCCTACGAGCAGTACTTC.

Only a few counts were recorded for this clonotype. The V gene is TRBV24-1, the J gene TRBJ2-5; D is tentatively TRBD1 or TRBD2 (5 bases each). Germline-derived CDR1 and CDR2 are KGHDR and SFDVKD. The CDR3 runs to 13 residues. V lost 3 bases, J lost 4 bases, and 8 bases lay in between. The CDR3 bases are TGTGCCACCAGTGATGGGGGTGGAGAGACCCAGTACTTC. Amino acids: CATSDGGGETQYF.

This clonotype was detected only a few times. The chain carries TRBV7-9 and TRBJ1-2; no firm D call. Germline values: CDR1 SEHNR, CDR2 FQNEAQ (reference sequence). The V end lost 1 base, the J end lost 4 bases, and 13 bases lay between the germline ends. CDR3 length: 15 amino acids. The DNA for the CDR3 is TGTGCCAGCAGCTTAGAGGCAGGTGGATCCTATGGCTACACCTTC. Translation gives CASSLEAGGSYGYTF. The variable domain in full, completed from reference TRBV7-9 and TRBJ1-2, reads DTGVSQNPRHKITKRGQNVTFRCDPISEHNRLYWYRQTLGQGPEFLTYFQNEAQLEKSRLLSDRFSAERPKGSFSTLEIQRTEQGDSAMYLCASSLEAGGSYGYTFGSGTRLTVV.

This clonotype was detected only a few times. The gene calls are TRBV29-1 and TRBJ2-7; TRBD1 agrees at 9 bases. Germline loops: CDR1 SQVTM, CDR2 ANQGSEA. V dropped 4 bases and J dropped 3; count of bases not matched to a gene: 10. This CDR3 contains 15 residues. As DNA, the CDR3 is TGCAGCGTTGCCAAGCCGGGACAGGGCAGCTACGAGCAGTACTTC. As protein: CSVAKPGQGSYEQYF.

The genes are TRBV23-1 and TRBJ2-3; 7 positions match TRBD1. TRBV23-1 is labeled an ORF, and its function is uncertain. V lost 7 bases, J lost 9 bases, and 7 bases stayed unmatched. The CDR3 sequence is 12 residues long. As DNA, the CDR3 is TGCGCCAGCAACCCGACAGGGTGGACGCAGTATTTT. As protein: CASNPTGWTQYF.

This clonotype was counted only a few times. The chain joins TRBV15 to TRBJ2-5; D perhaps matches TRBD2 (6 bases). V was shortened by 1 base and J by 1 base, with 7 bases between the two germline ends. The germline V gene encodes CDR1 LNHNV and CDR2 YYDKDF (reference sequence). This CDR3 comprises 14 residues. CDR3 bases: TGTGCCACCAGCAGAGCGGGAGTCCAAGAGACCCAGTACTTC. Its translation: CATSRAGVQETQYF. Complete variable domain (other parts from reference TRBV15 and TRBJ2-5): DAMVIQNPRYQVTQFGKPVTLSCSQTLNHNVMYWYQQKSSQAPKLLFHYYDKDFNNEADTPDNFQSRRPNTSFCFLDIRSPGLGDTAMYLCATSRAGVQETQYFGPGTRLLVL.